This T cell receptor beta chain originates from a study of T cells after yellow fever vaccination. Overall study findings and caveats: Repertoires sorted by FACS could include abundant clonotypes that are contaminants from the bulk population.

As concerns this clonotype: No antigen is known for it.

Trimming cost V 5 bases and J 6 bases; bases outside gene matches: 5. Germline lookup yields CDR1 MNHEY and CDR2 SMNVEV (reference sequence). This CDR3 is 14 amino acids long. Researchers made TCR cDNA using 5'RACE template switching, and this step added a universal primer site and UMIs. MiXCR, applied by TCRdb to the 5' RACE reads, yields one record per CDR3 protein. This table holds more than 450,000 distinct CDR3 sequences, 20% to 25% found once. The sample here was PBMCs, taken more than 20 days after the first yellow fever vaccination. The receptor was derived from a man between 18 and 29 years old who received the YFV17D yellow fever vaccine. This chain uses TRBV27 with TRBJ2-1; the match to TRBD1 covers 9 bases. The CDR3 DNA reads TGTGCCAGCAGTCCTGGGACAGGGCTCAATGAGCAGTTCTTC. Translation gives CASSPGTGLNEQFF.